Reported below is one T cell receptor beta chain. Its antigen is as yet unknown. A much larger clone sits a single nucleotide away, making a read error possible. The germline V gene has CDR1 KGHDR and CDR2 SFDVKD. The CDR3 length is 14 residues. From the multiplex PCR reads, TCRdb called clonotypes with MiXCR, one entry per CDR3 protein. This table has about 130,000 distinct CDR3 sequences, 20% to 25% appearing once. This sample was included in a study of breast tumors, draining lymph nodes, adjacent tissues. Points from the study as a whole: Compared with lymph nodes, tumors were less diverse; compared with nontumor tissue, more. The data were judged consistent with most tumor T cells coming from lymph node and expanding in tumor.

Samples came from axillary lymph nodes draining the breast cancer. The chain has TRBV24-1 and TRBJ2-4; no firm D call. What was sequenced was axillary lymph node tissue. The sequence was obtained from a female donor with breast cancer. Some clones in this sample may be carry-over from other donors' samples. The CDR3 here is CATSDSTPKNIRYF. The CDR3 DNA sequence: TGTGCCACCAGTGATTCCACTCCCAAAAACATTCGGTACTTC.